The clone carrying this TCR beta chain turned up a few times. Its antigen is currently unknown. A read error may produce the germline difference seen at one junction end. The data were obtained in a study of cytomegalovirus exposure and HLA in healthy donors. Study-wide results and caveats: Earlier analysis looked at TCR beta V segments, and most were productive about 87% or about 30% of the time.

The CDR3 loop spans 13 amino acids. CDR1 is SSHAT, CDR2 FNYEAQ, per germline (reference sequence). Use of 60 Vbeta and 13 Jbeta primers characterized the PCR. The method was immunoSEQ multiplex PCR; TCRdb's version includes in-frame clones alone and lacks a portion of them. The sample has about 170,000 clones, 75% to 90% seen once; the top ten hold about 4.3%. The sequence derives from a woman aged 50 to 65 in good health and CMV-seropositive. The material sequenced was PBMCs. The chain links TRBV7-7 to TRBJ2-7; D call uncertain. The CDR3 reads CASSLVNGHEQYF. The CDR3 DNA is TGTGCTAGCAGCTTAGTGAACGGTCACGAGCAGTACTTC.